The present T cell receptor beta chain was sequenced within a study of blood T cells in healthy people across ages. The study's findings and limits: A strong correlation was found between TCR beta diversity and the percentage of naive T cells. Older age went with lower TCR beta diversity per million T cells, in a roughly linear way.

PCR was performed a second time for about 7 to 11 cycles using a sample-barcoded 5' primer and a J-beta primer mix. From the 5' RACE reads, TCRdb called clonotypes with MiXCR, one entry per CDR3 protein. The sample includes over 950,000 distinct CDR3 sequences, roughly two fifths seen only once; the top ten take about 12%. The authors isolated at least 7 million PBMCs per sample. The authors extracted at least 6 micrograms of total RNA per sample. A note on this clonotype: Its antigen is not identified.

V lost 0 bases and J lost 4, with 9 bases in between. Germline V gene data show CDR1 as MNHEY and CDR2 as SVGAGI. The CDR3 is 14 amino acids. The chain combines TRBV6-5 with TRBJ1-2; TRBD1 is a possible D gene (5 bases). The sequence derives from a young man in good health. The specimen sequenced was blood. CDR3 nucleotides: TGTGCCAGCAGTTACTCGACAGAGAGCTATGGCTACACCTTC. Protein sequence: CASSYSTESYGYTF.